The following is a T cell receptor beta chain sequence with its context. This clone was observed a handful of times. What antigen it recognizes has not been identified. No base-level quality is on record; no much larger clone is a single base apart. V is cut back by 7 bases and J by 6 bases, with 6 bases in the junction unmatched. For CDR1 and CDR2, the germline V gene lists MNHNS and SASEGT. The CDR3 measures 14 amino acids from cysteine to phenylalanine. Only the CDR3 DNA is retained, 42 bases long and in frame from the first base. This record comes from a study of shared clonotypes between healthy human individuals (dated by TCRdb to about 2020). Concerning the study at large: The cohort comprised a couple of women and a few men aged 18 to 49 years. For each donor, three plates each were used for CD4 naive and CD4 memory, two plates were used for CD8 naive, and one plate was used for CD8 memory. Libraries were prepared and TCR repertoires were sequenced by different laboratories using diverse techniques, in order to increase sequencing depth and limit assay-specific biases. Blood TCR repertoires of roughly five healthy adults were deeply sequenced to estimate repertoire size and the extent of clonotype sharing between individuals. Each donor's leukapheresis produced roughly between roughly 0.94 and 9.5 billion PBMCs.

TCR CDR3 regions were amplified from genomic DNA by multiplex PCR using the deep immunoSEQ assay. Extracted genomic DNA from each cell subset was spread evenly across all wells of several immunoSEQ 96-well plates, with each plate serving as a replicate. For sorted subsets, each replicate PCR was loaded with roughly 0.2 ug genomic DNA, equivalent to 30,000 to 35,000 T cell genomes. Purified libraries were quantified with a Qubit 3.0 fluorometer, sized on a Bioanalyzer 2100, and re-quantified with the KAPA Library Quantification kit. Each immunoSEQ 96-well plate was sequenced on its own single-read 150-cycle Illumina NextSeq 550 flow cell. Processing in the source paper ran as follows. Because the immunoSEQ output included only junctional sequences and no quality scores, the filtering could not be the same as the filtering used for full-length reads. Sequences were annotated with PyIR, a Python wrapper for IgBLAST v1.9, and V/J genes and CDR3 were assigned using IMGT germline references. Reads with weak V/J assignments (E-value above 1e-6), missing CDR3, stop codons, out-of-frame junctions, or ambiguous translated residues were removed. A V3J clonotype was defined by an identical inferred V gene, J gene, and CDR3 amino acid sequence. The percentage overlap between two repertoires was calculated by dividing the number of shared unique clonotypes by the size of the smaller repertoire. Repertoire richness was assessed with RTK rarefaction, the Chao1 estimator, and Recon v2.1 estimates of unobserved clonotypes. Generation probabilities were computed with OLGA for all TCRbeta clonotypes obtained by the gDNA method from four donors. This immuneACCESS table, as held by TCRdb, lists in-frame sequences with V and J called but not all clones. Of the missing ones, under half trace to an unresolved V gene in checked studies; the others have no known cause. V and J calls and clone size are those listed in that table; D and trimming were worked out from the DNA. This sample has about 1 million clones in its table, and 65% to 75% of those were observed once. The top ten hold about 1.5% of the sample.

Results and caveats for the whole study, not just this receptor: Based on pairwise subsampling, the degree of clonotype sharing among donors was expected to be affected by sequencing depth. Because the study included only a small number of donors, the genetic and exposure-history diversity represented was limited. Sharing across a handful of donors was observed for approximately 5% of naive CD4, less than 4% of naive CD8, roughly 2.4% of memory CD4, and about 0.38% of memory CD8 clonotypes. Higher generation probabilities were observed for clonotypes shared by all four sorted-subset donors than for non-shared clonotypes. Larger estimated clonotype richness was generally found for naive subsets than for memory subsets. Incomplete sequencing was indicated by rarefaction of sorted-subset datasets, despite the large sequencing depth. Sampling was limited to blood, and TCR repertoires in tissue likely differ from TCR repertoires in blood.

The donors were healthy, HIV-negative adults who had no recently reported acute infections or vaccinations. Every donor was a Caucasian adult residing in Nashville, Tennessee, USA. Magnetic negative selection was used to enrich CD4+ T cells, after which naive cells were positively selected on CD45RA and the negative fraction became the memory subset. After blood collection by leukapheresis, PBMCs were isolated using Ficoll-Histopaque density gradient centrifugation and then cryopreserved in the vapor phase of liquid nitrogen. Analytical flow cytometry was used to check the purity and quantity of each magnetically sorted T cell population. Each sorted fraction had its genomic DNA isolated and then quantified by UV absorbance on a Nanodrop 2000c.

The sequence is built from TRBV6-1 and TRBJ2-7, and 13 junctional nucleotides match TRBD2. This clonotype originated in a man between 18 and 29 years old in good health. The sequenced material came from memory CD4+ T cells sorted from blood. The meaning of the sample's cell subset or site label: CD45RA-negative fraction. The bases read TGTGCCAGCACCAGACTAGCGGGGGGACCCGAGCAGTACTTC. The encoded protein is CASTRLAGGPEQYF.